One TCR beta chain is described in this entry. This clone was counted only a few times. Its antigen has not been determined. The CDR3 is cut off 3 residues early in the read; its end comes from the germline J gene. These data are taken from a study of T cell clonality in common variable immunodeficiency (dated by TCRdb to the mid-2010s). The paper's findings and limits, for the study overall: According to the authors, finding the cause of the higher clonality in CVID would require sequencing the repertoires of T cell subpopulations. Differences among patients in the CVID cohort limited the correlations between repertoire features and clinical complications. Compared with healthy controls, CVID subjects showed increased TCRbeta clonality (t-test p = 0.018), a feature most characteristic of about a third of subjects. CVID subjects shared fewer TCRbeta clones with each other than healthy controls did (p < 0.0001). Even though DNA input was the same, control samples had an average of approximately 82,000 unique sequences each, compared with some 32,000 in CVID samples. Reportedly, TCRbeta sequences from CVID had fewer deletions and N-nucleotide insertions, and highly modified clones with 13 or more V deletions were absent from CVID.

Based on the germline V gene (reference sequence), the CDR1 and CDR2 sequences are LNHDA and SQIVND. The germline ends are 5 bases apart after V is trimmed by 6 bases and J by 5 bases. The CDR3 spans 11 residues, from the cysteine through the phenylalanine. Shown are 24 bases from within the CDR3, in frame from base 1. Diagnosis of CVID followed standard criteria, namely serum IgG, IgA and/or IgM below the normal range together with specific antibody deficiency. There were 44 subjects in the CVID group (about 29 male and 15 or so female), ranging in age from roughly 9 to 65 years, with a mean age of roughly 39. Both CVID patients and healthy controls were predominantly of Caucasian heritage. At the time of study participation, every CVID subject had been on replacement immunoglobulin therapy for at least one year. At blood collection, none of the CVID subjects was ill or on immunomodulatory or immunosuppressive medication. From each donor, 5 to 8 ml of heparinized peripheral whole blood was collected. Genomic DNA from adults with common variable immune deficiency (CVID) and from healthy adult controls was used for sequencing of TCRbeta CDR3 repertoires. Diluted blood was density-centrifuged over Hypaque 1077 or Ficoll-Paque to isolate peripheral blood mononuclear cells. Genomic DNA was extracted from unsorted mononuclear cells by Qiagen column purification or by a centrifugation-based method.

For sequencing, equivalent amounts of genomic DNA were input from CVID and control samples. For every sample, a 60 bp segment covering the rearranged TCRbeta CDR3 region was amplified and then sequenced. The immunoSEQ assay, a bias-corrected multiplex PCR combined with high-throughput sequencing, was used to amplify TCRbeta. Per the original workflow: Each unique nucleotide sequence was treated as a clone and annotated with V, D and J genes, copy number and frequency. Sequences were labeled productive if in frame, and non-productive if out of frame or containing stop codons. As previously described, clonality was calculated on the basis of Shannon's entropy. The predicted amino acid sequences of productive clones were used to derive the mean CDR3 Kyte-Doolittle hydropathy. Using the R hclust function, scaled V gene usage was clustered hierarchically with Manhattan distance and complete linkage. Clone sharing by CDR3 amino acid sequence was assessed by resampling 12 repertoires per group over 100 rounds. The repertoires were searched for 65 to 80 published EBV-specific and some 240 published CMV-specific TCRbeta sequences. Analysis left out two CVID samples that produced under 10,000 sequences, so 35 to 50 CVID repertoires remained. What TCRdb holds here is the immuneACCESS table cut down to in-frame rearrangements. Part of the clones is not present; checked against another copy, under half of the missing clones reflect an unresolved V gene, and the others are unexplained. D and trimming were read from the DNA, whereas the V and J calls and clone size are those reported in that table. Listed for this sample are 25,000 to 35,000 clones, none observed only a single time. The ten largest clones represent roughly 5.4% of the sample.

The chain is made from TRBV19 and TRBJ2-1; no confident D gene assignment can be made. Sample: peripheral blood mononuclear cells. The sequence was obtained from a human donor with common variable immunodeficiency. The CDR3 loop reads CASSLNNEQFF. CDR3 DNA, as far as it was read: TGTGCCAGTAGCCTAAACAATGAG.